The 13 T cell receptor beta chains presented below share a single source sample, sequenced in a study of T cell repertoires in cytomegalovirus infection. These receptors have no known antigen. Via MiXCR, TCRdb re-called the reads, giving one row per CDR3 protein. This sample yields roughly 860,000 distinct CDR3 sequences, of which 30% to 35% are seen a single time; 9.5% to 15% belongs to the top ten. The material was cultured CD8+ T cells from PBMCs, obtained from culture after CMV antigen stimulation. Receptors originate from a human donor in good health (CMV status not recorded). Some clones in this sample may be carry-over from other donors' samples.

This rearrangement joins TRBV6-2 or TRBV6-3 to TRBJ1-5, with 7 bases lining up with TRBD1. V shed 0 bases, J shed 6 bases, and the junction held 5 bases outside the gene matches. CDR1 and CDR2 from the germline V gene are MNHEY and SVGEGT. The CDR3 is made up of 15 amino acids. CDR3 DNA sequence: TGTGCCAGCAGTTACTCGTGGCAGGGGGGTCAGCCCCAGCATTTT. It encodes CASSYSWQGGQPQHF.

This clonotype was counted between two and nine times. V and J are TRBV2 and TRBJ1-2; perhaps TRBD1 as D (6 bases). This CDR3 is 12 amino acids long. Trimming shortened V by 7 bases and J by 4 bases, and 10 bases separated the two germline ends. Germline CDR1 SNHLY, CDR2 FYNNEI. CDR3 region: CASMEGGYGYTF. The CDR3, as DNA: TGTGCCAGCATGGAGGGGGGCTATGGCTACACCTTC.

This clonotype was observed a single time. J is TRBJ2-2 and V is TRBV6-2 or TRBV6-3; 7 bases are a match to TRBD2. This CDR3 is built from 15 residues. Per germline, CDR1 MNHEY and CDR2 SVGEGT. With 4 bases clipped from V and 7 bases from J, the junction kept 9 bases outside the gene matches. CDR3 residues: CASSSVGGYIGELFF. The CDR3 DNA sequence: TGTGCCAGCAGTTCGGTCGGGGGGTACATCGGGGAGCTGTTTTTT.

This chain uses TRBV7-9 with TRBJ1-1; D is uncertain. In germline, CDR1 is SEHNR, CDR2 FQNEAQ (reference sequence). CDR3 length: 15 residues. The germline V and J ends were trimmed by 5 bases and 3 bases, with 16 bases remaining between them. The CDR3 loop reads CASSPQIRLDTEAFF. The CDR3, as DNA: TGTGCCAGCAGCCCCCAGATCCGATTGGACACTGAAGCTTTCTTT. Full variable domain (missing parts from reference TRBV7-9 and TRBJ1-1): DTGVSQNPRHKITKRGQNVTFRCDPISEHNRLYWYRQTLGQGPEFLTYFQNEAQLEKSRLLSDRFSAERPKGSFSTLEIQRTEQGDSAMYLCASSPQIRLDTEAFFGQGTRLTVV.

The chain combines TRBV14 with TRBJ2-3, with TRBD2 identical over 8 bases. The length of the CDR3 is 15 residues. Germline CDR1 reads SGHDN; CDR2 reads FVKESK. V was clipped by 5 bases and J by 2 bases; unmatched bases: 6. In DNA form, the CDR3 reads TGTGCCAGCAGCACCGGGGGGGCCAACACAGATACGCAGTATTTT. Translating gives CASSTGGANTDTQYF.

The chain is built from TRBV28 and TRBJ1-1; D ambiguous. With 6 bases removed from V and 5 bases from J, the gap between germline ends came to 16 bases. CDR1 MDHEN and CDR2 SYDVKM come from the germline V gene. The CDR3 is 14 amino acids. The CDR3 reads CASRLTGARTEAFF. The CDR3 DNA is TGTGCCAGCAGACTCACCGGAGCAAGGACTGAAGCTTTCTTT.

This clonotype was observed a handful of times. This sequence joins TRBV6-6 and TRBJ2-1; D not resolved. Germline V CDR1 and CDR2: MNHNY, SVGAGI (reference sequence). The CDR3 is made up of 14 amino acids. V lost 6 bases and J 4 bases, leaving 13 bases between the germline ends. The CDR3 is CASSPGNWYNEQFF. The CDR3 nucleotides are TGTGCCAGCAGCCCTGGGAATTGGTACAATGAGCAGTTCTTC.

This clonotype was found a few times. The gene calls are TRBV7-9 and TRBJ2-5; D perhaps matches TRBD2 (6 bases). The ends were cut back, 1 base at V and 1 base at J, with 13 bases in the middle. Germline CDR1 SEHNR, CDR2 FQNEAQ (reference sequence). The CDR3 contains 16 residues. The CDR3 DNA follows: TGTGCCAGCAGCTTAGAGGAGGAGGGCTCCCAAGAGACCCAGTACTTC. Translated, it gives CASSLEEEGSQETQYF.

The sample holds many counts of this clonotype. The CDR3 DNA reads as TGTGCCAGCAGCTTGCTAGGGAGCTCCTACAATGAGCAGTTCTTC. Amino acid sequence: CASSLLGSSYNEQFF. The rearrangement joins TRBV11-2 to TRBJ2-1; a possible D gene is TRBD2 (5 bases). V gave up 3 bases and J gave up 0 bases, with 9 bases separating them. CDR1 SGHAT and CDR2 FQNNGV come from the germline V gene. This CDR3 comprises 15 residues.

This clonotype was seen only a few times. V usage is TRBV19 and J usage is TRBJ2-5, with 9 bases aligning to TRBD2. This CDR3 is built from 15 residues. Germline V gene sequence: CDR1 LNHDA, CDR2 SQIVND (reference sequence). Unmatched junction bases numbered 8, after V lost 7 bases and J lost 2 bases. CDR3 DNA: TGTGCCAGTACTTCCAGCGGGGGGTCGCAAGAGACCCAGTACTTC. Protein sequence: CASTSSGGSQETQYF.

This clonotype was observed many times. The rearrangement links TRBV27 to TRBJ1-5, with D maybe TRBD1 (5 bases). CDR3 length: 16 residues. CDR1 and CDR2 (germline): MNHEY, SMNVEV (reference sequence). V lost 0 bases and J 1 base, leaving 10 bases between the germline ends. The CDR3, as DNA: TGTGCCAGCAGTTTATCTTGGGGGACGAGCAATCAGCCCCAGCATTTT. Its translation: CASSLSWGTSNQPQHF.

This chain uses TRBV5-6 with TRBJ1-2; no clear D gene. Trimming left V 0 bases short and J 4 bases short, with 13 bases between. The CDR3 has 15 residues. Germline CDR1 and CDR2: SGHDT and YYEEEE. The CDR3, as DNA: TGTGCCAGCAGCTTGGCGGACGGGCGTGTCTATGGCTACACCTTC. This sequence encodes CASSLADGRVYGYTF.

This clonotype was observed a few times. J is TRBJ2-1 and V is TRBV7-9, with unresolved D. Germline lookup yields CDR1 SEHNR and CDR2 FQNEAQ (reference sequence). With 5 bases removed from V and 0 bases from J, the gap between germline ends came to 8 bases. The CDR3 runs to 14 residues. The CDR3 reads CASSRMSSYNEQFF. CDR3 DNA: TGTGCCAGCAGCCGCATGAGCTCCTACAATGAGCAGTTCTTC.